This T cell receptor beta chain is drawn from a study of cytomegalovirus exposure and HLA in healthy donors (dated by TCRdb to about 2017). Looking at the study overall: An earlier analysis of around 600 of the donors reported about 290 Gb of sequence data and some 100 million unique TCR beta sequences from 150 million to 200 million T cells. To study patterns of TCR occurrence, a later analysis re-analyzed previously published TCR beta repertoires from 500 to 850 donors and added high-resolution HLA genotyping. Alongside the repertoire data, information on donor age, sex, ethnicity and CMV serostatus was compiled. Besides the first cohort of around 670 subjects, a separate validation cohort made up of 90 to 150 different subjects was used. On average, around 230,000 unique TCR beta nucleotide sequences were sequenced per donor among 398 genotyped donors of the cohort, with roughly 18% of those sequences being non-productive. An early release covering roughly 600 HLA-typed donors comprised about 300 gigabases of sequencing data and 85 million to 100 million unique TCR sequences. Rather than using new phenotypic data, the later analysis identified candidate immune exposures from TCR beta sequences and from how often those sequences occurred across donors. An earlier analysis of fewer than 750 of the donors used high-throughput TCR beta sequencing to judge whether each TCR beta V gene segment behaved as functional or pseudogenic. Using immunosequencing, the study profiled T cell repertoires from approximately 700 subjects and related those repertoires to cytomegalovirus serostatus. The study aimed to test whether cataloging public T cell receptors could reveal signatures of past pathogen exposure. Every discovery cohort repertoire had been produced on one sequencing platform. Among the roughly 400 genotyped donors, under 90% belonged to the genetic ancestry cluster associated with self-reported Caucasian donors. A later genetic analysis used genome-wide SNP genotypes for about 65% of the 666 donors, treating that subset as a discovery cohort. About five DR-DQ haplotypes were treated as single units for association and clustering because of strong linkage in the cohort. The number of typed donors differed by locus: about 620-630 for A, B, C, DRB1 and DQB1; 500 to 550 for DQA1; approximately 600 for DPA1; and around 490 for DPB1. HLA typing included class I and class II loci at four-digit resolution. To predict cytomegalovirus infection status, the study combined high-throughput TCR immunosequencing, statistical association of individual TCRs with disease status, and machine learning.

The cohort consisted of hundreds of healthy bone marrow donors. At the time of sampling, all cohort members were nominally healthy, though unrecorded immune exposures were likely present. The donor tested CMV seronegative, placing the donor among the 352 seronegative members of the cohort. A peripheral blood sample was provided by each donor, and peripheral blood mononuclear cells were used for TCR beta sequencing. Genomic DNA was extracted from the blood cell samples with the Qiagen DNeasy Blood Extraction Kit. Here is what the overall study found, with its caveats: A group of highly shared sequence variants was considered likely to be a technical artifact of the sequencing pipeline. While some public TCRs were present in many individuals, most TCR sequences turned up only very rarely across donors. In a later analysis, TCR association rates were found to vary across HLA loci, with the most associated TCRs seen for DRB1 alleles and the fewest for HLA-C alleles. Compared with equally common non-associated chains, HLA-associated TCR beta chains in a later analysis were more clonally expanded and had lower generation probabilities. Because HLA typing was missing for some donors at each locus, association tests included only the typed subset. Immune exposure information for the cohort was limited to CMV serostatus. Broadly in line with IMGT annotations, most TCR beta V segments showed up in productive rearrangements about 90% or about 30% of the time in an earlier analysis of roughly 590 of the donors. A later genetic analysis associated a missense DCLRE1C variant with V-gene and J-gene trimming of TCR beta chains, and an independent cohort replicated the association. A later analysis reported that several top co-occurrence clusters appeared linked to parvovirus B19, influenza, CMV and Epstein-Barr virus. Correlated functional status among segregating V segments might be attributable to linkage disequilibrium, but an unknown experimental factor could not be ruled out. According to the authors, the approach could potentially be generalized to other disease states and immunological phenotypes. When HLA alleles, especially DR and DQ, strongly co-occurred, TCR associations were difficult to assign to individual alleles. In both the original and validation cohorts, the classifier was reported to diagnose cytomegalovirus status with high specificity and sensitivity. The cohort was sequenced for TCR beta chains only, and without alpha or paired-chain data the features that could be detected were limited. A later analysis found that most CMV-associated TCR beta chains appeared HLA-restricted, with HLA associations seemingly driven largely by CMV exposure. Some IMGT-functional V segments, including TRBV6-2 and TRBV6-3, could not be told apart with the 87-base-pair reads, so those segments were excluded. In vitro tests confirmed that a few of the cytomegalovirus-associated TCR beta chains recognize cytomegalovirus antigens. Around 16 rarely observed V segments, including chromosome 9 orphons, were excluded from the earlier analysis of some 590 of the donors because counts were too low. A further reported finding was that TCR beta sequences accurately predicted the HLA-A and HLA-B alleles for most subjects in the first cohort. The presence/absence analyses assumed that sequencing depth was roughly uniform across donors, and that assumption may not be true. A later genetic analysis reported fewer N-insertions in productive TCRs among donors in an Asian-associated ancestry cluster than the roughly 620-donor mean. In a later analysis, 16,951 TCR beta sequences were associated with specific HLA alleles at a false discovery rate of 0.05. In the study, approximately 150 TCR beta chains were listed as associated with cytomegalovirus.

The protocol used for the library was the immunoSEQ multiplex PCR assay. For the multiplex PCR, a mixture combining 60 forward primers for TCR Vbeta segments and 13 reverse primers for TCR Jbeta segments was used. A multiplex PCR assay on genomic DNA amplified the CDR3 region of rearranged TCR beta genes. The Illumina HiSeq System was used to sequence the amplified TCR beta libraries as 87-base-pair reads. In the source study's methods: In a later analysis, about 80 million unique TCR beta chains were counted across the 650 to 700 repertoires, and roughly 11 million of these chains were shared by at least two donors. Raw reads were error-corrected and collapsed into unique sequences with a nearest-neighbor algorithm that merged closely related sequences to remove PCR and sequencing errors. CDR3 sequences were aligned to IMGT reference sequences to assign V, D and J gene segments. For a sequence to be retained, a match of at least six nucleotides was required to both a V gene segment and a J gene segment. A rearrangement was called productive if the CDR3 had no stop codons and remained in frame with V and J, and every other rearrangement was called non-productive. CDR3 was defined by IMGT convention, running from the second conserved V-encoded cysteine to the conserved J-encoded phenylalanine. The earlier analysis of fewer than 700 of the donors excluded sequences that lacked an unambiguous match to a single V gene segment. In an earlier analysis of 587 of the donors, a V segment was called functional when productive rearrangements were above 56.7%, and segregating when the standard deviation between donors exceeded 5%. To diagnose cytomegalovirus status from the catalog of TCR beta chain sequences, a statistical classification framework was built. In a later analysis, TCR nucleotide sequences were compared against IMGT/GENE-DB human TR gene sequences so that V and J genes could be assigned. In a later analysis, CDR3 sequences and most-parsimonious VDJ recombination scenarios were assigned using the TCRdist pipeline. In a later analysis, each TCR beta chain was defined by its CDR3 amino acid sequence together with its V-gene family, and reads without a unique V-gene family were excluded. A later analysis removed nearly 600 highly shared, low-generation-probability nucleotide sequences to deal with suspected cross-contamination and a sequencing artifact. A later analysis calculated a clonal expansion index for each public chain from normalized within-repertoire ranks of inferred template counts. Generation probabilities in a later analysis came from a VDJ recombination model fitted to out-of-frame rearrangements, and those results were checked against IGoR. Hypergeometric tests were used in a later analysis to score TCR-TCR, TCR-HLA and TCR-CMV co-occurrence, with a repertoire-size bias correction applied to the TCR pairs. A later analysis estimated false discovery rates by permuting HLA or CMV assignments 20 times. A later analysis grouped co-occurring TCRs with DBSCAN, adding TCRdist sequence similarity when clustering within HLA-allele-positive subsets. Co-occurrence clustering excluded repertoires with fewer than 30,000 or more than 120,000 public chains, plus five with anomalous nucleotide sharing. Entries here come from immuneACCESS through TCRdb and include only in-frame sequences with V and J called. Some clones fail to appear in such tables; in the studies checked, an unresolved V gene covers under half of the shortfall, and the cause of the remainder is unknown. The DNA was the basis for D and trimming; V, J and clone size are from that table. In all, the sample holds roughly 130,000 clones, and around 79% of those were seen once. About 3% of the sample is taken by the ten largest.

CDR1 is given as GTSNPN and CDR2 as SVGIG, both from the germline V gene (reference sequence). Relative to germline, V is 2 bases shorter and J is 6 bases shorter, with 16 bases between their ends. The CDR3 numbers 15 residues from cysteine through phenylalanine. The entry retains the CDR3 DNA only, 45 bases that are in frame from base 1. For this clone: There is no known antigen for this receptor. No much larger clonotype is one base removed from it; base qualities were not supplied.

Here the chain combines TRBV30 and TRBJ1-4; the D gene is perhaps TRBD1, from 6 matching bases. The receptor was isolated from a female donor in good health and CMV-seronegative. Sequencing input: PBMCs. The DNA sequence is TGTGCCTGGAGTTACGGGGGGCGCGAGGATGAAAAACTGTTTTTT. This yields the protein CAWSYGGREDEKLFF.